Below are 22 T cell receptor delta chains sequenced from a single sample in a study of gamma-delta chains in newborns, infants, children. TCRdb reprocessed the reads using CATT. The sample lists about 5,400 delta-chain clones; 18% were seen once. Sequenced input: blood. The receptors here all came from a child who was a newborn, infant or young child, either healthy, febrile or measles-vaccinated (not recorded which).

This clone was observed a few times. It may be a read error: a sequence one base away is much more abundant. V is TRDV1 and J is TRDJ1; D not certain. Germline assignment: CDR1 TSWWSYY and CDR2 QGS. The CDR3 is made up of 18 amino acids. This chain's CDR3 is CALGGFIDGGLYTDKPIF. The CDR3 coding sequence is TGTGCTCTTGGGGGGTTTATAGATGGCGGGTTGTACACCGATAAACCCATCTTT.

This clone has only a few counts. The rearrangement uses TRDV1 and TRDJ1; 13 nucleotides match TRDD3. J was trimmed by 0 bases and V by 3 bases; bases with no gene match: 22. This CDR3 is 23 amino acids long. From germline, CDR1 is TSWWSYY and CDR2 QGS. CDR3 nucleotide sequence: TGTGCTCTTGGGGATTACTGGGGGATACGCCCCCAAGCCCTTGGGGCGTACACCGATAAACTCATCTTT. Encoded protein: CALGDYWGIRPQALGAYTDKLIF.

Points on this clone: Distinct nucleotide sequences in the sample also encode this CDR3. The genes are TRDV2 and TRDJ3, with 10 positions matching TRDD3. The germline gives CDR1 GEAIGNYY, CDR2 EKD. J lost 0 bases, V lost 0 bases, and 1 base had no gene match. The CDR3 runs 18 residues. The CDR3 loop is CACDTGGYGSWDTRQMFF. CDR3 coding DNA: TGTGCCTGTGACACCGGGGGATACGGCTCCTGGGACACCCGACAGATGTTTTTC.

This clone has only a few counts. A much larger clone differs by one base, so this may be a read error. Other nucleotide sequences in the sample specify the same CDR3. This sequence joins TRDV2 and TRDJ2; TRDD3 matches 9 bases. Germline V gene data show CDR1 as GEAIGNYY and CDR2 as EKD. The CDR3 has 14 residues. In nucleotides, the CDR3 is TGTGCCTGTGACATACTGGGGGAGACAGCACAGCTCTTCTTT. Translation: CACDILGETAQLFF.

This clone was observed a single time. The chain is built from TRDV1 and TRDJ1; 13 nucleotides line up with TRDD3. No J gene is reported in TCRdb; it was inferred here by comparing the DNA with germline. V lost 0 bases, J lost 2 bases, and 27 bases stayed unmatched. Germline V gene data show CDR1 as TSWWSYY and CDR2 as QGS. This CDR3 contains 25 residues. The CDR3 is CALGELQGRRDWGIRLPTVTDKLIF. CDR3 nucleotide sequence: TGTGCTCTTGGGGAACTGCAGGGCCGACGGGACTGGGGGATACGTCTCCCCACCGTAACCGATAAACTCATCTTT.

There are a few counts of this clone. The V and J genes are TRDV1 and TRDJ1, with D possibly being TRDD3 (6 bases). The CDR3 runs to 18 residues. The ends were cut back, 0 bases at V and 0 bases at J, with 17 bases in the middle. Looked up from germline, CDR1 is TSWWSYY and CDR2 is QGS. CDR3 bases: TGTGCTCTTGGGGAACTTCGCGGGTGGGGGCTCAACACCGATAAACTCATCTTT. This gives the protein CALGELRGWGLNTDKLIF.

This clone is medium-sized by share. The genes are TRDV2 and TRDJ1; TRDD3 matches at 9 bases. CDR1 is GEAIGNYY, CDR2 EKD, per germline. Losses at the gene ends were 0 bases for V and 0 bases for J; bases not matched to a gene: 13. The CDR3 length is 19 residues. This CDR3 reads CACDTVASGGYTYTDKLIF. In nucleotides, the CDR3 is TGTGCCTGTGACACCGTAGCGTCGGGGGGATACACGTACACCGATAAACTCATCTTT.

This clone is termed medium-sized. Other DNA sequences from this sample encode an identical CDR3 as well. The chain carries TRDV2 and TRDJ1; 8 bases are a match to TRDD3. Germline CDR1 and CDR2: GEAIGNYY and EKD. The CDR3 is 20 residues long. The junction had 20 bases not matched to a gene; V was cut back by 3 bases and J by 0 bases. This CDR3 reads CACDPLGEQQRGGYTDKLIF. The DNA for the CDR3 is TGTGCCTGTGACCCGCTGGGGGAACAACAAAGGGGGGGATACACCGATAAACTCATCTTT.

Points on this clone: A much larger clone is a single base away; this may be a read error. The J gene corresponds to TRDJ1; a V gene call is absent; the tabulated D call, TRDD3, remains unverified against the DNA. This CDR3 is 17 amino acids long. CDR3 protein: CACDTGGGWGISDKLIF. As DNA, the CDR3 is TGTGCCTGTGACACCGGAGGTGGCTGGGGGATCTCCGATAAACTCATCTTT.

Remarks on this clone: Other nucleotide sequences in the sample specify the same CDR3. The chain couples TRDV2 to TRDJ1; TRDD3 aligns across 8 bases. CDR1 is GEAIGNYY, CDR2 EKD, per germline. This CDR3 is 15 amino acids long. V was pared by 4 bases and J by 0 bases, with 6 bases of the junction left unmatched. CDR3: CACDSLLGDTDKLIF. The CDR3 coding sequence is TGTGCCTGTGATTCCCTACTGGGGGACACCGATAAACTCATCTTT.

On this clone: Relative to the germline gene, one junction end is altered; a read error may explain this. Other DNA sequences in this sample translate to the same CDR3. The chain combines TRDV1 with TRDJ1, with 8 bases that match TRDD3. The length of the CDR3 is 22 residues. The V gene's germline CDR1 is TSWWSYY and CDR2 QGS. This chain's CDR3 is CALGELAPTDILGVPYTDKLIF. The CDR3 coding sequence is TGTGCTCTTGGGGAACTAGCACCTACCGATATACTGGGGGTCCCGTACACTGATAAACTCATCTTT.

The chain employs TRDV1 and TRDJ1; TRDD3 is a possible D gene (6 bases). TCRdb supplies no J gene; here it was assigned by aligning the nucleotide sequence to germline. This CDR3 contains 20 residues. Trimming took off 0 bases at V and 3 bases at J, with 26 bases between the two ends. CDR1 TSWWSYY and CDR2 QGS come from the germline V gene. The CDR3 sequence: CALGELPNMGVILYPDKLIF. As DNA, the CDR3 is TGTGCTCTTGGGGAACTCCCTAACATGGGGGTGATCCTGTACCCCGATAAACTCATCTTT.

Concerning this clone: A much bigger clone sits one base away, suggesting this may be a read error. The gene calls are TRDV2 and TRDJ1, with TRDD3 identical over 11 bases. The J gene is not listed in TCRdb, so it was assigned here from a DNA match to germline. The CDR3 has 17 residues. Trimming took 3 bases from V and 0 from J; bases not matched to a gene: 8. Germline CDR1 and CDR2: GEAIGNYY and EKD. Written as DNA, the CDR3 is TGTGCCTGTGACGCAAGACTGGGGGATAAGAACACCGATAAACTCATCTTT. Translated, it gives CACDARLGDKNTDKLIF.

This clone occurred a few times. Germline is not matched at one junction end, which may reflect a read error. The chain recombines TRDV2 with TRDJ3; 8 nucleotides match TRDD3. CDR1 GEAIGNYY and CDR2 EKD come from the germline V gene. The CDR3 has 18 residues. DNA of the CDR3: TGTGCCTGTGGCACCGTACTGGGGGGCCCCTGGGACACCCGACAGATGTTTTTC. It yields the protein CACGTVLGGPWDTRQMFF.

The table lists this clone with a few counts. Mismatch with germline at one junction end may stem from a read error. V is TRDV2 and J is TRDJ1, with TRDD3 matching over 13 bases. There are 20 residues in the CDR3. CDR1 and CDR2 (germline): GEAIGNYY, EKD. The CDR3 nucleotides read TGTGCCTGTGGCACCCTCAACTGGGGGATACGCGCCAAAGACACCGATAAACTCATCTTT. Protein product: CACGTLNWGIRAKDTDKLIF.

On this clone: Germline and junction disagree at one end, which may indicate a read error. This sample includes further DNA sequences coding for the same CDR3. This chain links TRDV2 with TRDJ1; TRDD3 agrees at 9 bases. Germline CDR1 GEAIGNYY, CDR2 EKD. CDR3 length: 19 residues. The CDR3 DNA sequence: TGCGCCTGTGACACCGTATCGGGGGGATACTCCGGATACACCGATAAACTCATCTTT. Residues: CACDTVSGGYSGYTDKLIF.

This clone has more than one count but fewer than ten. The chain recombines TRDV2 with TRDJ1; 11 nucleotides align to TRDD3. V lost 0 bases, J lost 2 bases, and 7 bases stayed unmatched. This CDR3 region has 17 residues. The germline CDR1 and CDR2 sequences are GEAIGNYY and EKD. CDR3 in amino acids: CACDTVAGGYPTDKLIF. The DNA for the CDR3 is TGTGCCTGTGACACCGTGGCTGGGGGATACCCGACCGATAAACTCATCTTT.

This clone has more than one count but fewer than ten. Since a much larger clone is just one base distant, this may be a read error. The sample contains more than one DNA sequence encoding this CDR3. This chain links TRDV2 with TRDJ1; 9 nucleotides align to TRDD3. Germline CDR1 reads GEAIGNYY; CDR2 reads EKD. There are 18 residues in the CDR3. Written as DNA, the CDR3 is TGTGCCTGTGACCAGTTACTGGGGGACCCTACCTACACTGATAAACTCATCTTT. This translates into CACDQLLGDPTYTDKLIF.

This clone counts as large (0.1 to 1%). The chain is built from TRDV2 and TRDJ1; 8 bases agree with TRDD3. Germline CDR1 is GEAIGNYY and CDR2 is EKD. Trimming took 3 bases from V and 0 from J; bases not matched to a gene: 11. The CDR3 runs to 17 residues. The CDR3 sequence is CACDALAGGGYTDKLIF. In DNA form, the CDR3 reads TGTGCCTGTGACGCTTTGGCTGGGGGAGGCTACACCGATAAACTCATCTTT.

By share of the sample, this clone is large. The sample carries other DNA sequences with the same CDR3. The V and J genes are TRDV2 and TRDJ3, with 11 bases that match TRDD3. The CDR3 runs 19 residues. CDR1 and CDR2 from the germline V gene are GEAIGNYY and EKD. The junction had 4 bases not matched to a gene; V was cut back by 0 bases and J by 1 base. CDR3 residues: CACDTVGDTGSWDTRQMFF. CDR3 bases: TGTGCCTGTGACACCGTGGGGGATACGGGGTCCTGGGACACCCGACAGATGTTTTTC.

This chain connects TRDV2 to TRDJ3; TRDD3 matches at 12 bases. No J gene was available from TCRdb, and it was assigned here by a germline match of the DNA. Germline V gives CDR1 GEAIGNYY, CDR2 EKD. The CDR3 sequence is 20 residues long. The junction had 6 bases not matched to a gene; V was cut back by 1 base and J by 0 bases. The CDR3 DNA follows: TGTGCCTGTGACACGGCTGGGGGATACGTAAGCTCCTGGGACACCCGACAGATGTTTTTC. Encoded protein: CACDTAGGYVSSWDTRQMFF.

This clone is termed medium-sized. V and J are TRDV2 and TRDJ1; D not certain. This CDR3 has 15 amino acids. Per germline, CDR1 GEAIGNYY and CDR2 EKD. V lost 3 bases to trimming and J lost 2 bases, with 15 bases between them. Here the CDR3 reads CACDPVGLTTDKLIF. The DNA for the CDR3 is TGTGCCTGTGACCCGGTAGGTCTAACGACCGATAAACTCATCTTT.